This passage covers 19 T cell receptor beta chains from one sample sequenced in a study of T-cell reconstitution after alpha-beta-depleted transplantation in children. For TCRbeta, the library was prepared with unique molecular identifiers. TCRdb recomputed calls from the PCR reads with MiXCR, one row per CDR3 protein. This table has approximately 200,000 distinct CDR3 sequences, approximately 6% appearing once. The source material was PBMCs, sampled before TCRalphabeta/CD19-depleted stem cell transplant. The receptors come from a girl less than two years old with combined immunodeficiency, due to receive a stem cell transplant.

The chain has TRBV4-1 and TRBJ2-7, with a weak D call TRBD1 (6 bases). V lost 0 bases to trimming and J lost 0 bases, with 12 bases between them. The CDR3 is 16 residues long. Germline CDR1 is MGHRA and CDR2 is YSYEKL. In DNA form, the CDR3 reads TGCGCCAGCAGCCAAGAGGGTCCAGGGGCCTCCTACGAGCAGTACTTC. Translating gives CASSQEGPGASYEQYF.

This clonotype was counted at least ten times. The gene calls are TRBV29-1 and TRBJ1-2; TRBD1 matches at 9 bases. Germline assignment: CDR1 SQVTM and CDR2 ANQGSEA. CDR3 size: 16 residues. After removal of 1 base from V and 6 bases from J, the junction contained 12 bases not matched to a gene. The DNA of the CDR3 is TGCAGCGTTGAAGGACTTAACCGGGACAGGGTGGATGGCTACACCTTC. As protein: CSVEGLNRDRVDGYTF.

V and J are TRBV7-2 and TRBJ2-5, with D maybe TRBD2 (6 bases). The CDR3 is 14 amino acids. Trimming took 8 bases from V and 1 from J, leaving 14 bases between them. CDR1 and CDR2 from the germline V gene are SGHTA and FQGNSA. In DNA form, the CDR3 reads TGTGCCAGCGAGATGGGCGGGGCCCAAGAGACCCAGTACTTC. This sequence encodes CASEMGGAQETQYF.

This clonotype showed up many times. The CDR3 DNA sequence: TGCAGTGCTAGAGATTTAGCGGGGTCCTCCTACAATGAGCAGTTCTTC. Its translation is CSARDLAGSSYNEQFF. The chain has TRBV20-1 and TRBJ2-1; 8 bases match TRBD2. The CDR3 covers 16 residues. Germline V gene sequence: CDR1 DFQATT, CDR2 SNEGSKA (reference sequence). The V segment lost 0 bases and the J segment 0 bases; nucleotides outside the gene matches: 4.

This clonotype was counted ten times or more. The chain uses TRBV27 and TRBJ1-4; possibly TRBD1 for D (5 bases). The CDR3 totals 15 residues. Trimming took 0 bases from V and 6 from J, leaving 11 bases between them. Germline CDR1 reads MNHEY; CDR2 reads SMNVEV (reference sequence). For the CDR3, the DNA is TGTGCCAGCAGTTTATCGAACAGGTGGCATGAAAAACTGTTTTTT. Encoded protein: CASSLSNRWHEKLFF. Together with reference TRBV27 and TRBJ1-4, the CDR3 gives the full variable domain: EAQVTQNPRYLITVTGKKLTVTCSQNMNHEYMSWYRQDPGLGLRQIYYSMNVEVTDKGDVPEGYKVSRKEKRNFPLILESPSPNQTSLYFCASSLSNRWHEKLFFGSGTQLSVL.

The chain couples TRBV12-3 or TRBV12-4 to TRBJ1-1; D is undetermined. The CDR3 contains 11 residues. The ends were cut back, 4 bases at V and 11 bases at J, with 11 bases in the middle. As DNA, the CDR3 is TGTGCCAGCAGTTCCCCTTCTCAGGCTTTCTTT. It specifies CASSSPSQAFF.

In its sample, this clonotype was seen many times. The V gene is TRBV29-1, the J gene TRBJ2-5; 8 bases fit TRBD1. This CDR3 is 13 amino acids long. V shed 6 bases, J shed 1 base, and the junction held 4 bases outside the gene matches. Germline-derived CDR1 and CDR2 are SQVTM and ANQGSEA. CDR3 sequence: CSVDRVPQETQYF. CDR3 in DNA: TGCAGCGTGGACAGGGTCCCCCAAGAGACCCAGTACTTC.

In this sample, this clonotype turned up many times. The rearrangement links TRBV21-1 to TRBJ2-5; the table gives TRBD1 as D, unverified against the DNA. TRBV21-1 counts as a pseudogene. This CDR3 contains 11 residues. Here the CDR3 reads CASISGETQYF. DNA for the CDR3: TGTGCCAGCATTTCAGGGGAGACCCAGTACTTC.

In this sample, this clonotype turned up many times. The CDR3 loop is CASSPVVDTQYF. Here the CDR3 DNA reads TGTGCCAGCTCCCCTGTCGTTGATACGCAGTATTTT. This chain joins TRBV12-3 or TRBV12-4 and TRBJ2-3; D unclear. The CDR3 length is 12 residues. V was cut by 8 bases and J by 6 bases, with 12 bases left in between.

This clonotype was seen repeatedly, ten times or more. This chain uses TRBV29-1 with TRBJ2-1, with 10 bases lining up with TRBD2. The germline CDR1 and CDR2 sequences are SQVTM and ANQGSEA. V dropped 7 bases and J dropped 0; count of bases not matched to a gene: 6. The CDR3 covers 15 residues. CDR3: CSAFSGGPSYNEQFF. In DNA form, the CDR3 reads TGCAGCGCCTTTAGCGGGGGGCCCTCCTACAATGAGCAGTTCTTC.

This clonotype was counted at least ten times. The chain carries TRBV9 and TRBJ2-2, with 10 bases fitting TRBD2. The CDR3 is 17 amino acids. Trimming took 0 bases from V and 6 from J; bases not matched to a gene: 8. CDR1 and CDR2 (germline): SGDLS, YYNGEE. The chain's CDR3 is CASSVDRAGGPAGELFF. Written as DNA, the CDR3 is TGTGCCAGCAGCGTAGATAGAGCGGGGGGGCCCGCCGGGGAGCTGTTTTTT.

The rearrangement links TRBV7-6 to TRBJ2-1; TRBD2 agrees at 14 bases. This CDR3 comprises 20 residues. Germline loops: CDR1 SGHVS, CDR2 FNYEAQ. V was clipped by 0 bases and J by 7 bases; unmatched bases: 14. CDR3 amino acids: CASSLATFIRLAGGVNEQFF. In DNA, the CDR3 is TGTGCCAGCAGCTTAGCTACCTTTATTCGACTAGCGGGAGGGGTAAATGAGCAGTTCTTC. Full variable domain (remainder filled in from reference TRBV7-6 and TRBJ2-1): GAGVSQSPRYKVTKRGQDVALRCDPISGHVSLYWYRQALGQGPEFLTYFNYEAQQDKSGLPNDRFSAERPEGSISTLTIQRTEQRDSAMYRCASSLATFIRLAGGVNEQFFGPGTRLTVL.

V gene TRBV4-3 combines with J gene TRBJ2-7; 8 bases fit TRBD2. The CDR3 spans 15 residues. J gave up 5 bases and V 0 bases, and 6 bases lay outside the gene matches. Germline CDR1 reads LGHNA; CDR2 reads YSLEER. CDR3 sequence reads: CASSQENGRADEQYF. CDR3 DNA: TGCGCCAGCAGCCAAGAGAACGGGAGGGCCGACGAGCAGTACTTC.

The sample holds many counts of this clonotype. V and J are TRBV20-1 and TRBJ2-5, with D possibly TRBD1 on 6 matching bases. Germline lookup yields CDR1 DFQATT and CDR2 SNEGSKA (reference sequence). V was clipped by 0 bases and J by 5 bases, with 13 bases between them. The CDR3 runs 14 residues. The CDR3 is CSARDSTGSETQYF. The CDR3 DNA reads TGCAGTGCTAGAGATAGTACAGGGAGCGAGACCCAGTACTTC.

In this sample, this clonotype turned up many times. The chain carries TRBV9 and TRBJ2-7, with D uncertain. Between the trimmed V and J ends, which lost 0 bases and 0 bases, there was a span of 10 bases. The CDR3 is 15 residues long. Germline V gene lookup returns CDR1 SGDLS and CDR2 YYNGEE. The CDR3: CASSVVPSPSYEQYF. Written as DNA, the CDR3 is TGTGCCAGCAGCGTAGTGCCTTCACCCTCCTACGAGCAGTACTTC.

This clonotype has only one observation. One end of the junction varies from germline; a read error may be responsible. The V and J genes are TRBV7-9 and TRBJ2-7; D possibly uses TRBD1 or TRBD2 (7 bases each). There are 16 residues in the CDR3. Germline V gene lookup returns CDR1 SEHNR and CDR2 FQNEAQ (reference sequence). CDR3 protein: CVSSLGRGPRPYEQYF. In DNA form, the CDR3 reads TGTGTCAGCAGCTTAGGGAGGGGGCCTAGGCCATACGAGCAGTACTTC.

This clonotype has ten or more counts. The chain uses TRBV20-1 and TRBJ2-7; weak D call: TRBD1 (5 bases). The germline V gene encodes CDR1 DFQATT and CDR2 SNEGSKA (reference sequence). V was trimmed by 5 bases and J by 2 bases, leaving 16 bases between them. The CDR3 runs 14 residues. CDR3: CSAFPTGVAYEQYF. In nucleotides, the CDR3 is TGCAGTGCTTTCCCAACAGGAGTAGCCTACGAGCAGTACTTC.

This clonotype was recorded at least ten times. V usage is TRBV7-9 and J usage is TRBJ1-6; perhaps TRBD1 as D (5 bases). Germline-derived CDR1 and CDR2 are SEHNR and FQNEAQ (reference sequence). The ends were cut back, 5 bases at V and 7 bases at J, with 12 bases in the middle. This CDR3 has 14 residues. As DNA, the CDR3 is TGTGCCAGCAGCCTCGACGGGGGAAATTCACCCCTCCACTTT. This gives the protein CASSLDGGNSPLHF.

The genes are TRBV5-6 and TRBJ2-1; a weak D match, TRBD1 (5 bases). CDR3 length equals 15 residues. Looked up from germline, CDR1 is SGHDT and CDR2 is YYEEEE. V was trimmed by 0 bases and J by 12 bases, leaving 19 bases between them. As DNA, the CDR3 is TGTGCCAGCAGCTTGGGGGCAGGGTCCCCAATGGGGCAGTTCTTC. This codes for CASSLGAGSPMGQFF.